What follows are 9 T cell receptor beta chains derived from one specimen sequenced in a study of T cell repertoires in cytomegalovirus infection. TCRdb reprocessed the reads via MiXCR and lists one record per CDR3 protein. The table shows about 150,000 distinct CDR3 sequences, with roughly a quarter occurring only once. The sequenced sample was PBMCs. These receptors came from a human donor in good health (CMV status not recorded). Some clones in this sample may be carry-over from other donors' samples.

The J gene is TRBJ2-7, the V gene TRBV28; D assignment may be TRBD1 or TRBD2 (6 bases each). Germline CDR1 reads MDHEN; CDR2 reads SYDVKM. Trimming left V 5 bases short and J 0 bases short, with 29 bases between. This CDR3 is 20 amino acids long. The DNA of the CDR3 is TGTGCCAGCAGTACCCTTGGGGAGGACAGAGACCTAAGGAGCTCCTACGAGCAGTACTTC. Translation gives CASSTLGEDRDLRSSYEQYF.

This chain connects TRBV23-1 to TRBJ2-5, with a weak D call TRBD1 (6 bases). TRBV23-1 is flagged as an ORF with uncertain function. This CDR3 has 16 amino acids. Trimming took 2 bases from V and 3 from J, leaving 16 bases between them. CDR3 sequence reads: CASSQRKAQGKETQYF. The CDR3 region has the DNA TGCGCCAGCAGTCAAAGAAAGGCACAGGGTAAAGAGACCCAGTACTTC.

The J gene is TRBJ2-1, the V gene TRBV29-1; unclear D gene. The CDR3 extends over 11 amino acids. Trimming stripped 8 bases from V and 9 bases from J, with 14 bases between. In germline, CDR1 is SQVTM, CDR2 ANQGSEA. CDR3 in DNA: TGCAGCACCGACCTGGGCATTGAGCAGTTCTTC. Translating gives CSTDLGIEQFF.

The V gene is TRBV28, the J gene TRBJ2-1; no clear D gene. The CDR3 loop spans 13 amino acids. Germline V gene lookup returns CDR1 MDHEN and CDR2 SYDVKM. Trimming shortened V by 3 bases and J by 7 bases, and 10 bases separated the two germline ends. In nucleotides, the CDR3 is TGTGCCAGCAGTTTGCCTACTCTTAATGAGCAGTTCTTC. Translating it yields CASSLPTLNEQFF.

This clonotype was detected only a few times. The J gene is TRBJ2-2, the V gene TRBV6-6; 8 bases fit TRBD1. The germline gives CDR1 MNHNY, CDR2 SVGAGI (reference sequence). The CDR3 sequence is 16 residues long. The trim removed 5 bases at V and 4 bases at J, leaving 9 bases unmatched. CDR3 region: CASSRLGQAFTGELFF. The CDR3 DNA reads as TGTGCCAGCAGTCGCTTGGGACAGGCTTTCACCGGGGAGCTGTTTTTT.

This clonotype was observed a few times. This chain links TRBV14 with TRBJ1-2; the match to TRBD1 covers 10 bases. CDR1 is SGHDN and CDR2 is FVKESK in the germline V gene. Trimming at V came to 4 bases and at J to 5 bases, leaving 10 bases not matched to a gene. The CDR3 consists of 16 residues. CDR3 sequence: CASSPRQGARGYGYTF. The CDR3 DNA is TGTGCCAGCAGCCCGCGACAGGGGGCGAGGGGTTATGGCTACACCTTC.

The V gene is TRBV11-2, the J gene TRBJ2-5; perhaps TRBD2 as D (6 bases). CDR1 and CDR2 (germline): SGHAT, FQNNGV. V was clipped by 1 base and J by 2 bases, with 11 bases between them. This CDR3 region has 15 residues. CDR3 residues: CASSLAGGRQETQYF. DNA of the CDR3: TGTGCCAGCAGCTTAGCGGGTGGGAGGCAAGAGACCCAGTACTTC.

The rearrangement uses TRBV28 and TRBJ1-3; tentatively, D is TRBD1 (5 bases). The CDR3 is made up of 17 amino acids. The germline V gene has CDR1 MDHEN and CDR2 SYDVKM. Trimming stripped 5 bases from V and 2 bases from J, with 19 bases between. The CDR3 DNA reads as TGTGCCAGCAGTCCTATCCTCGGGACTGCCCCTGGAAACACCATATATTTT. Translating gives CASSPILGTAPGNTIYF.

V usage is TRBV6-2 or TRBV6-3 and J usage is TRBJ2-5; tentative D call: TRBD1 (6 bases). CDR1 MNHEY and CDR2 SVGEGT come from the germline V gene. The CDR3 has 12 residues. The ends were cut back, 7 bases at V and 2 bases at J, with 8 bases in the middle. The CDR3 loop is CASTDRQETQYF. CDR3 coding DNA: TGTGCCAGCACCGACAGGCAAGAGACCCAGTACTTC.